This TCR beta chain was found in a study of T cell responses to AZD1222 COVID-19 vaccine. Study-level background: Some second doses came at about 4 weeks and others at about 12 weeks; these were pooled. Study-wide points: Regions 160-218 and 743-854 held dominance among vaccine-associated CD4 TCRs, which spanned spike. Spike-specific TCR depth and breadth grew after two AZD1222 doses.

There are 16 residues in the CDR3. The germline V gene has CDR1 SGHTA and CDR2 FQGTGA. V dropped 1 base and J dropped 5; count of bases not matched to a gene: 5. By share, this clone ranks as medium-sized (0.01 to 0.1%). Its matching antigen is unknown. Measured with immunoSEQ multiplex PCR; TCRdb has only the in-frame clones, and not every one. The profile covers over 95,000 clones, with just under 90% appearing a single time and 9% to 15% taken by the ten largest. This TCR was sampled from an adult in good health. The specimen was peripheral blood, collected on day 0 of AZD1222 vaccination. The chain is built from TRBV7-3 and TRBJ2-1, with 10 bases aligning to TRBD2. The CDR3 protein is CASSLRASGSDNEQFF. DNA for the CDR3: TGTGCCAGCAGCTTAAGAGCTAGCGGGAGTGACAATGAGCAGTTCTTC.